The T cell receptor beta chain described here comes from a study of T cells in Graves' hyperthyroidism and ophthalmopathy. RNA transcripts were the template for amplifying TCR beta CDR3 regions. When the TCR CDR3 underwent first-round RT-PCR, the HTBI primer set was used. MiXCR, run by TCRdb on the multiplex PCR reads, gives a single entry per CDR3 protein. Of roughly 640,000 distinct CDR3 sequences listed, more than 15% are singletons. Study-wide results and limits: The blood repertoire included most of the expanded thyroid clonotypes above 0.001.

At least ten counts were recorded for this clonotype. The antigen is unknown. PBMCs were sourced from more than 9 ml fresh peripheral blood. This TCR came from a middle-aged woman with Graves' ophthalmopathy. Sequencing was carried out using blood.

The CDR3 reads CASSLHAGKGTANYGYTF. The CDR3 coding sequence is TGTGCCAGCAGCCTCCATGCGGGGAAAGGGACGGCTAACTATGGCTACACCTTC. The chain couples TRBV3-1 to TRBJ1-2; TRBD1 might be the D (5 bases). CDR1 is LGHDT, CDR2 YNNKEL, per germline (reference sequence). V lost 4 bases and J lost 0, with 21 bases in between. CDR3 length: 18 residues.